This T cell receptor (beta chain) was found in a study of T cell responses to AZD1222 COVID-19 vaccine. Study at large: Second doses that came at about 4 or about 12 weeks were put together.

Trimming removed 9 bases at V and 2 bases at J, with 18 bases between. Germline V gene lookup returns CDR1 SNHLY and CDR2 FYNNEI. This CDR3 is 15 amino acids long. Clones were sequenced by immunoSEQ multiplex PCR, and TCRdb holds only the in-frame ones, with some missing. Of approximately 94,000 clones listed, around 90% were seen once; the top ten hold 1.5% to 2%. Points on this clone: What it binds is unknown.

The study's findings and limits: AZD1222 recipients seropositive at baseline numbered only six or seven. Researchers report vaccine-associated CD4 TCRs spanning spike, with dominance at 160-218 and 743-854. The repertoires were collected only after the peak T cell response.

The clonotype originates from an adult in good health. The genes are TRBV2 and TRBJ2-3; no clear D gene. The material was peripheral blood, obtained on day 0 of AZD1222 vaccination. This CDR3 is CASRREHQPTDTQYF. The CDR3 coding sequence is TGTGCCAGTCGAAGGGAACACCAACCCACAGATACGCAGTATTTT.